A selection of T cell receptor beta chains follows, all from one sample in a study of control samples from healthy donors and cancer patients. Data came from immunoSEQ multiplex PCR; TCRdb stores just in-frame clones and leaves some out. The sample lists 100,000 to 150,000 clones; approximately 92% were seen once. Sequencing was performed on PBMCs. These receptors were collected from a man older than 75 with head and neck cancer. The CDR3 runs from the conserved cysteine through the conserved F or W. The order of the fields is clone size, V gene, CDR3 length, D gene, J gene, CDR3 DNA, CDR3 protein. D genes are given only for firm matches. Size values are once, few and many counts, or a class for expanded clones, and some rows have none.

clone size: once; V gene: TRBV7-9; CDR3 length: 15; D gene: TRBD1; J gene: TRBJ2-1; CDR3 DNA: TGTGCCAGCAGCCTTTGGGGACAGGAGGGAGATGAGCAGTTCTTC; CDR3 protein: CASSLWGQEGDEQFF
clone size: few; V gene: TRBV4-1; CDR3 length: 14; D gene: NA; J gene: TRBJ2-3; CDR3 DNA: TGCGCCAGCAGCCAAGGGGGCAGAGGTAATACGCAGTATTTT; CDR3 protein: CASSQGGRGNTQYF
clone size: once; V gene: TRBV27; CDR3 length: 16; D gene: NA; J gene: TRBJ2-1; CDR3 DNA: TGTGCCAGCAGTTTATCGAGACCGCCGTCCTACAATGAGCAGTTCTTC; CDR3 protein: CASSLSRPPSYNEQFF
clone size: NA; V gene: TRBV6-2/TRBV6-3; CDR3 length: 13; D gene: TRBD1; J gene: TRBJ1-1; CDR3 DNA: TGTGCCAGCAGTTGGACAGGGCGAACTGAAGCTTTCTTT; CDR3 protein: CASSWTGRTEAFF
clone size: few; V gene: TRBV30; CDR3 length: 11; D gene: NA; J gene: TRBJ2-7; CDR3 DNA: TGTGCCTGGAGGAGGGGTTTGGGCTTGAACTTC; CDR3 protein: CAWRRGLGLNF
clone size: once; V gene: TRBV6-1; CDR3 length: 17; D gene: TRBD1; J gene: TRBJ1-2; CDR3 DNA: TGTGCCAGCAGTGACTACCGGGACAGGGCGTTAAGGTTTGGCTACACCTTC; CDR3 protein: CASSDYRDRALRFGYTF
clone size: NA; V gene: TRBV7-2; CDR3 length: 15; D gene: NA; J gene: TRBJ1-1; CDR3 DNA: TGTGCCAGCAGCAGGACCGGGGTGGGGAACACTGAAGCTTTCTTT; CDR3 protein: CASSRTGVGNTEAFF
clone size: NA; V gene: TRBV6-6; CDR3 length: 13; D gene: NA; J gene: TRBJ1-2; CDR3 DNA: TGTGCCAGCAGTTACCCATATGGGGGTGGCTACACCTTC; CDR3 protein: CASSYPYGGGYTF
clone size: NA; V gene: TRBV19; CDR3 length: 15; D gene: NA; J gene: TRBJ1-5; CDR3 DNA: TGTGCCAGTAGCTTGAATCAACAGGAAAATCAGCCCCAGCATTTT; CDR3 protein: CASSLNQQENQPQHF
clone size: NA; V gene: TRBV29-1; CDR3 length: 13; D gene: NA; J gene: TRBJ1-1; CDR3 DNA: TGCAGCGTCGGGGAGGGGACGGACACTGAAGCTTTCTTT; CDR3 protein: CSVGEGTDTEAFF
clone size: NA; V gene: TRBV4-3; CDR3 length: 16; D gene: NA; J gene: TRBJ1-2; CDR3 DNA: TGCGCCAGCAGCCAACTATGGGAGAGGGATATCGATGGCTACACCTTC; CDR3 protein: CASSQLWERDIDGYTF
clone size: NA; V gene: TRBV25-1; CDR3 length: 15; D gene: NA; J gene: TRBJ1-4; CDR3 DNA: TGTGCCAGCAGTGAATATAACAGGATGAATGAAAAACTGTTTTTT; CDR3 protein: CASSEYNRMNEKLFF
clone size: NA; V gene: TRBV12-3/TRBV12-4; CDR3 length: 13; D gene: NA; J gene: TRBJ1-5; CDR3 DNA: TGTGCCAGCAGTTTCAACAGGGCCCAGCCCCAGCATTTT; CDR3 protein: CASSFNRAQPQHF
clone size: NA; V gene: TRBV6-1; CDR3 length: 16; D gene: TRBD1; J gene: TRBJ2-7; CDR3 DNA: TGTGCCAGCAGTGGGTTTTTCGGGACAGGGGACTACGAGCAGTACTTC; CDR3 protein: CASSGFFGTGDYEQYF
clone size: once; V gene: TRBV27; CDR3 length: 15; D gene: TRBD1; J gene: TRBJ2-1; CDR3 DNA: TGTGCCAGCAGTCTGGGGACAGGGGGCTACAATGAGCAGTTCTTC; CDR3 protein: CASSLGTGGYNEQFF
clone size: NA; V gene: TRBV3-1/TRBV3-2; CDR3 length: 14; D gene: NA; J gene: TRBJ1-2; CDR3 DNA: TGTGCCAGCAGCCAAGATCTTGGGACACAAGGCTACACCTTC; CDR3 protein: CASSQDLGTQGYTF
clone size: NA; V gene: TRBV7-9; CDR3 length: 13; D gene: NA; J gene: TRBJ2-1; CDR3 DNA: TGTGCCAGCTTAGAAAGCTCCTACAATGAGCAGTTCTTC; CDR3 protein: CASLESSYNEQFF
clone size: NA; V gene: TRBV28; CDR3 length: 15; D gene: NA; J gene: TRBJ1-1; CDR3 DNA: TGTGCCAGCAGTTTAGTCGGGCCGACGGCCGGTGAAGCTTTCTTT; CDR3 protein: CASSLVGPTAGEAFF
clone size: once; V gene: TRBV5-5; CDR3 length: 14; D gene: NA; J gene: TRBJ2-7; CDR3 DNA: TGTGCCAGCAGCTTGGGCCAGGGCGGCTACGAGCAGTACTTC; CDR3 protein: CASSLGQGGYEQYF
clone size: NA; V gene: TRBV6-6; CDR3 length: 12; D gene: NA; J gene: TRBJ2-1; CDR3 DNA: TGTGCCAGCAGTTACTCGTTACATGAGCAGTTCTTC; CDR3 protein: CASSYSLHEQFF
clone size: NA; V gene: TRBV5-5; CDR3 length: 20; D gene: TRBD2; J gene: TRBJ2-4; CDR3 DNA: TGTGCCAGCAGCTTGCGGCGGGGGGGCACTAGCGGGAGTGTTGTGGACATTCAGTACTTC; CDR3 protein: CASSLRRGGTSGSVVDIQYF
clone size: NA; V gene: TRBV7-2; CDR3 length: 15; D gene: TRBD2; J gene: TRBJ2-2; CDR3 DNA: TGTGCCAGCAGCCCCGGGGGGGCCGGCACCGGGGAGCTGTTTTTT; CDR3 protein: CASSPGGAGTGELFF
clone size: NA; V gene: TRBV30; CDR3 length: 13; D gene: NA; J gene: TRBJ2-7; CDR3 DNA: TGTGCCTGGAGTGCCGCTCGAAGGGGCGAGCAGTACTTC; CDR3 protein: CAWSAARRGEQYF
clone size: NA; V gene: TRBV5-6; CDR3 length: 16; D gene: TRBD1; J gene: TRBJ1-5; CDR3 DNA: TGTGCCAGCAGCTTTCGACAGGGTAGGAGCAATCAGCCCCAGCATTTT; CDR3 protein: CASSFRQGRSNQPQHF
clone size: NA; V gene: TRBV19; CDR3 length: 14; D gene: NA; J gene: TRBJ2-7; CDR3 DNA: TGTGCCAGTAGTGCCCTCTTAGGCGACCACGAGCAGTACTTC; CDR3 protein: CASSALLGDHEQYF
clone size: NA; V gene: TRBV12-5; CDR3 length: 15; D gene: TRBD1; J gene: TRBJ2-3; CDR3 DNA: TGTGCTAGTGGTCTGACAGGGTTTGGCCCAGATACGCAGTATTTT; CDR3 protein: CASGLTGFGPDTQYF
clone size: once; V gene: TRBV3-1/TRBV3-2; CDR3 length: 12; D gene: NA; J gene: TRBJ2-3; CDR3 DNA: TGTGCCAGCAGTCAAGACCCGGGAGCGCAGTATTTT; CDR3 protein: CASSQDPGAQYF
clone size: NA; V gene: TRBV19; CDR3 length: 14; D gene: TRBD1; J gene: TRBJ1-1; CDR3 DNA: TGTGCCAGTAGTATGGGACAGGGGACCACTGAAGCTTTCTTT; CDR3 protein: CASSMGQGTTEAFF
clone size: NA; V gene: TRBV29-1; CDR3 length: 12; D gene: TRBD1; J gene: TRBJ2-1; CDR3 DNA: TGCAGCGGTTCATCCAGGGGGAATGAGCAGTTCTTC; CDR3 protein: CSGSSRGNEQFF
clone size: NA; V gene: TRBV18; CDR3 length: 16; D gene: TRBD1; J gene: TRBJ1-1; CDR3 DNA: TGTGCCAGCTCACCACCGGGGACAGGGGCCCTCACTGAAGCTTTCTTT; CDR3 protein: CASSPPGTGALTEAFF
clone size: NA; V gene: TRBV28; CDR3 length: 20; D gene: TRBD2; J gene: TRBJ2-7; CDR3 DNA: TGTGCCAGCAGCCCTTTCCCCCAAGGACTAGCGGGAGGGGGCTCCTACGAGCAGTACTTC; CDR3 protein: CASSPFPQGLAGGGSYEQYF
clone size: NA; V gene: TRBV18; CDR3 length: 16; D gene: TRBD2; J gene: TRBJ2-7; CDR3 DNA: TGTGCCAGCTCACCACTTACTAGCGGGTACTCCTACGAGCAGTACTTC; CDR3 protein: CASSPLTSGYSYEQYF
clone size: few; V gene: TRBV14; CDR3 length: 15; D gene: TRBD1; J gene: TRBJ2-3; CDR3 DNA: TGTGCCAGCAGCCCACAGGGGGCGCGAACAGATACGCAGTATTTT; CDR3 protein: CASSPQGARTDTQYF
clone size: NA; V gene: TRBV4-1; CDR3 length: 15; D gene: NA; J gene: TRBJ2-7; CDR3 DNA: TGCGCCAGCAGCCAAGAGCCGGGGTACTCCTACGAGCAGTACTTC; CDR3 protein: CASSQEPGYSYEQYF
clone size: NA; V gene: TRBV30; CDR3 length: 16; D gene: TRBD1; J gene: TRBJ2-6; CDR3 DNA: TGTGCCTGGATTACAGGGGGCGCAAGTGGGGCCAACGTCCTGACTTTC; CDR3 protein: CAWITGGASGANVLTF
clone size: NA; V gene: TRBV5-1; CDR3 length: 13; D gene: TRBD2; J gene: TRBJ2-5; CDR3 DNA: TGCGCCAGCAGCCGGGGGGAGGGAGAGACCCAGTACTTC; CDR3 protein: CASSRGEGETQYF
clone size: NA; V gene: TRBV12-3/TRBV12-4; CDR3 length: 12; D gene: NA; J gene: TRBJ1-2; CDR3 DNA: TGTGCCAGCAGTTTCGAGGACTATGGCTACACCTTC; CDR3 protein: CASSFEDYGYTF
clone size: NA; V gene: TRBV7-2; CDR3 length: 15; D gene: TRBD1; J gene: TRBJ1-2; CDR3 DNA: TGTGCCAGCAGCTTCCAAGGACAGGGGTTGTATGGCTACACCTTC; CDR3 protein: CASSFQGQGLYGYTF
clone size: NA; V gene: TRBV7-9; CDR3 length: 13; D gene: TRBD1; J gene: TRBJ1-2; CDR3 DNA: TGTGCCAGCAGCTCGACAGGGGGCGCTGGCTACACCTTC; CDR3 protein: CASSSTGGAGYTF
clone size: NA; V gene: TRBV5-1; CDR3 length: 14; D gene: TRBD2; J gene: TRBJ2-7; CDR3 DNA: TGCGCCAGCCAAACATTAGCGGGAACCTACGAGCAGTACTTC; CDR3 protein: CASQTLAGTYEQYF
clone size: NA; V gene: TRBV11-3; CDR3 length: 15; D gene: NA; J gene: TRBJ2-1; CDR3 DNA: TGTGCCAGCAGCAGCAGCGGGCCAGGGTCCAATGAGCAGTTCTTC; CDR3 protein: CASSSSGPGSNEQFF
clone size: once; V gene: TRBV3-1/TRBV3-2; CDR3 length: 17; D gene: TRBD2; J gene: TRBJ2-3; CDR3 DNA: TGTGCCAGCAGCCCCCAGACTAGCGGGGGGGCCACAGATACGCAGTATTTT; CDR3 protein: CASSPQTSGGATDTQYF
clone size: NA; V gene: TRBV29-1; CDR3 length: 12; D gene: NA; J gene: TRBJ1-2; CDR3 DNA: TGCAGCGTTGATGGGTTATTCTATGGCTACACCTTC; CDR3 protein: CSVDGLFYGYTF
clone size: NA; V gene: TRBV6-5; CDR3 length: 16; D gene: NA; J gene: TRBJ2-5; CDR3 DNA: TGTGCCAGCAGTTCGCCAGCGGGCACGTACCAAGAGACCCAGTACTTC; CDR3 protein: CASSSPAGTYQETQYF
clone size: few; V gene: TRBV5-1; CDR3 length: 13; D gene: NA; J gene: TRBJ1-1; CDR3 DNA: TGCGCCAGCAGCATTAAAGGGAACACTGAAGCTTTCTTT; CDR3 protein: CASSIKGNTEAFF
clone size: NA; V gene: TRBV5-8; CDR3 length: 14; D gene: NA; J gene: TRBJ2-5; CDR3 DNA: TGTGCCAGCAGCTTGGGGGGGTTTCTAGAGACCCAGTACTTC; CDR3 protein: CASSLGGFLETQYF
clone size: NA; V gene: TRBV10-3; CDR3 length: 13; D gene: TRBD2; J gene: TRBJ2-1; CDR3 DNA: TGTGCCACACGGGCGGGAGAGTACAATGAGCAGTTCTTC; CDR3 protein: CATRAGEYNEQFF
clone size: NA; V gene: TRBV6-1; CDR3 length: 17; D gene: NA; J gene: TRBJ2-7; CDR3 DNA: TGTGCCAGCAGTGACGACAGAGGCGGCGTTAGCTCCTACGAGCAGTACTTC; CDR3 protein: CASSDDRGGVSSYEQYF